The present T cell receptor (beta chain) was sequenced within a study of blood T cell repertoires in COVID-19. In the study overall: The study drew acute and convalescent COVID-19 samples from the United States, Italy and Spain. Sources were T cells, B-cell-depleted T cells, or PBMCs; the material itself was cDNA or gDNA.

Turning to this clone: Other DNA variants within this sample encode the same CDR3.

Per the original data handling: Nucleated cell number was recorded as an estimate derived from reference gene primer amplification. Sequencing used immunoSEQ multiplex PCR; TCRdb keeps in-frame clones, though not all of them. For V, J and clone size, that table is used; D and trimming come from the DNA. Counted here are over 130,000 clones, about three quarters occurring once; the ten biggest clones make up roughly 15%. The length of the CDR3 is 15 residues. V lost 4 bases and J lost 5; bases outside the gene matches: 7. CDR1 is SGHNT, CDR2 YYREEE, per germline (reference sequence). The sample consisted of peripheral blood. V and J are TRBV5-4 and TRBJ2-5; TRBD2 matches 11 bases. This TCR derives from a man aged 45 to 65 with acute or convalescent COVID-19. The CDR3 nucleotides read TGTGCCAGCAGCCTTAGCGGGGGGGCCGAGGAGACCCAGTACTTC. Its protein is CASSLSGGAEETQYF.